A single sample is the source of the 25 T cell receptor beta chains below, sequenced in a study of T cell changes during pregnancy in multiple sclerosis. TCRdb's copy holds only in-frame clones and misses some; the assay was immunoSEQ multiplex PCR. This table holds 38,000 or so clones, roughly 90% found once. This specimen was CD8+ T cells from peripheral blood mononuclear cells, taken before pregnancy. These receptors originate from a female donor with multiple sclerosis, enrolled in a pregnancy study.

The chain recombines TRBV10-3 with TRBJ2-7, with D possibly matching TRBD1 (6 bases). Trimming left V 6 bases short and J 1 base short, with 16 bases between. The CDR3 totals 15 residues. The germline CDR1 and CDR2 sequences are ENHRY and SYGVKD. The CDR3 protein is CAIRPRTAESYEQYF. The CDR3 DNA reads TGTGCCATCAGACCGAGGACAGCCGAGTCCTACGAGCAGTACTTC.

This chain links TRBV27 with TRBJ2-1; 10 nucleotides match TRBD2. Germline CDR1 is MNHEY and CDR2 is SMNVEV (reference sequence). The CDR3 is 15 amino acids. Trimming at V came to 5 bases and at J to 7 bases, leaving 8 bases not matched to a gene. DNA for the CDR3: TGTGCCAGCAGTCGACCGGGACTAGCGAGGAATGAGCAGTTCTTC. Translation gives CASSRPGLARNEQFF.

V usage is TRBV9 and J usage is TRBJ2-2; 9 bases agree with TRBD2. The V segment lost 7 bases and the J segment 3 bases; nucleotides outside the gene matches: 4. This CDR3 has 14 residues. Looked up from germline, CDR1 is SGDLS and CDR2 is YYNGEE. CDR3 nucleotides: TGTGCCAGCGGGGCGGGAGGGGACACCGGGGAGCTGTTTTTT. It codes for CASGAGGDTGELFF.

The chain couples TRBV10-3 to TRBJ2-2; 12 nucleotides agree with TRBD2. Germline V gene lookup returns CDR1 ENHRY and CDR2 SYGVKD. With V trimmed by 2 bases and J by 4 bases, 14 bases remained unmatched. This CDR3 region has 20 residues. CDR3 residues: CAISELASGRGEGFTGELFF. The CDR3 DNA is TGTGCCATCAGTGAGCTGGCTAGCGGGAGGGGGGAGGGGTTCACCGGGGAGCTGTTTTTT.

The V call is TRBV7-9, the J call TRBJ2-2; 14 positions match TRBD2. CDR1 is SEHNR, CDR2 FQNEAQ, per germline (reference sequence). The CDR3 is 16 residues long. Germline trimming cut 3 bases from V and 5 bases from J; bases unmatched to any gene: 2. The CDR3 bases are TGTGCCAGCAGCTTGGGACTAGCGGGAGTGACCGGGGAGCTGTTTTTT. It yields the protein CASSLGLAGVTGELFF.

This clone was observed once. The chain links TRBV29-1 to TRBJ2-2; tentative D call: TRBD1 (5 bases). V was trimmed by 1 base and J by 0 bases, leaving 9 bases between them. CDR3 size: 15 residues. Germline lookup yields CDR1 SQVTM and CDR2 ANQGSEA. CDR3 amino acids: CSVEGTTANTGELFF. The CDR3 DNA reads as TGCAGCGTTGAAGGGACAACCGCGAACACCGGGGAGCTGTTTTTT.

The chain is built from TRBV7-8 and TRBJ2-7; tentatively, D is TRBD2 (6 bases). V was clipped by 2 bases and J by 3 bases, with 17 bases between them. The CDR3 is 16 amino acids. Germline CDR1 reads SGHVS; CDR2 reads FQNEAQ. The CDR3, as DNA: TGTGCCAGCAGCTTATCGAGTTTAGGACTACGCTACGAGCAGTACTTC. This translates into CASSLSSLGLRYEQYF.

This chain uses TRBV19 with TRBJ2-1, with 8 positions matching TRBD1. Losses at the gene ends were 10 bases for V and 12 bases for J; bases not matched to a gene: 8. Per germline, CDR1 LNHDA and CDR2 SQIVND (reference sequence). The CDR3 is made up of 11 amino acids. The CDR3, as DNA: TGTGCCACTGGACAGGGCGTATTGCAGTTCTTC. It translates to CATGQGVLQFF.

The chain carries TRBV19 and TRBJ1-1; 8 bases match TRBD1. The V gene end was trimmed by 7 bases and the J gene end by 6 bases; junction bases not matched to a gene: 7. The germline V gene encodes CDR1 LNHDA and CDR2 SQIVND (reference sequence). This CDR3 contains 13 residues. This CDR3 is CASNQGAFAEAFF. The CDR3 DNA sequence: TGTGCCAGTAACCAGGGGGCATTCGCTGAAGCTTTCTTT.

The chain is built from TRBV29-1 and TRBJ1-1; D not resolved. Germline values: CDR1 SQVTM, CDR2 ANQGSEA. Trimming cost V 3 bases and J 8 bases, with 7 bases left between them. This CDR3 has 10 residues. DNA for the CDR3: TGCAGCGTTGAGGCAGGAGAAGCTTTCTTT. Its protein product is CSVEAGEAFF.

This chain links TRBV19 with TRBJ1-2, with D perhaps TRBD1 (6 bases). Trimming cost V 7 bases and J 0 bases, with 12 bases left between them. The germline V gene has CDR1 LNHDA and CDR2 SQIVND (reference sequence). This CDR3 spans 14 amino acids. CDR3 protein: CASTRGYSNYGYTF. The CDR3 nucleotides are TGTGCCAGTACCAGGGGTTACTCTAACTATGGCTACACCTTC. Full variable domain (outside the CDR3, taken from reference TRBV19 and TRBJ1-2): DGGITQSPKYLFRKEGQNVTLSCEQNLNHDAMYWYRQDPGQGLRLIYYSQIVNDFQKGDIAEGYSVSREKKESFPLTVTSAQKNPTAFYLCASTRGYSNYGYTFGSGTRLTVV.

This clone was recorded only once. The chain has TRBV5-8 and TRBJ2-3; a possible D gene is TRBD1 (5 bases). V lost 2 bases and J 4 bases, leaving 11 bases between the germline ends. This CDR3 is built from 14 residues. CDR1 is SGHTS and CDR2 is YDEGEE in the germline V gene. CDR3 sequence reads: CASSFAGRADTQYF. As DNA, the CDR3 is TGTGCCAGCAGCTTCGCCGGCAGGGCAGATACGCAGTATTTT.

The chain employs TRBV7-3 and TRBJ1-2; 7 nucleotides match TRBD1. V gave up 5 bases and J gave up 5 bases; unmatched junction bases: 5. Germline V CDR1 and CDR2: SGHTA, FQGTGA. The CDR3 runs to 13 residues. This chain's CDR3 is CASSPQQGYGYTF. The CDR3 coding sequence is TGTGCCAGCAGCCCCCAACAGGGGTATGGCTACACCTTC.

The chain uses TRBV27 and TRBJ2-7, with 7 nucleotides matching TRBD1. Germline V gene lookup returns CDR1 MNHEY and CDR2 SMNVEV (reference sequence). The CDR3 length is 15 residues. With 3 bases clipped from V and 9 bases from J, the junction kept 14 bases outside the gene matches. For the CDR3, the DNA is TGTGCCAGCAGTTTGGACGCACAGGGGCTTATCGGGCAGTACTTC. Translated, it gives CASSLDAQGLIGQYF.

J is TRBJ2-1 and V is TRBV30; D may be TRBD2 (6 bases). Trimming left V 3 bases short and J 4 bases short, with 10 bases between. The CDR3 loop spans 13 amino acids. Germline CDR1 is GTSNPN and CDR2 is SVGIG (reference sequence). The CDR3 sequence: CAWSVRGYNEQFF. CDR3 nucleotides: TGTGCCTGGAGCGTCCGGGGGTACAATGAGCAGTTCTTC.

The chain couples TRBV7-2 to TRBJ2-7, with D uncertain. Trimming took off 2 bases at V and 2 bases at J, with 10 bases between the two ends. Germline loops: CDR1 SGHTA, CDR2 FQGNSA. The CDR3 is made up of 14 amino acids. Written as DNA, the CDR3 is TGTGCCAGCAGCTTAACTGGGCCTACCTACGAGCAGTACTTC. It codes for CASSLTGPTYEQYF.

V and J are TRBV19 and TRBJ2-2; D might be TRBD1 (7 bases). CDR1 is LNHDA and CDR2 is SQIVND in the germline V gene (reference sequence). Trimming cost V 4 bases and J 3 bases, with 15 bases left between them. This CDR3 region has 16 residues. The CDR3 here is CASSSGTELYTGELFF. The CDR3 bases are TGTGCCAGTAGTAGCGGGACAGAACTATACACCGGGGAGCTGTTTTTT.

The chain has TRBV30 and TRBJ2-1; 8 bases map to TRBD2. Germline V gene data show CDR1 as GTSNPN and CDR2 as SVGIG (reference sequence). J gave up 6 bases and V 8 bases, and 12 bases lay outside the gene matches. The CDR3 covers 14 residues. Here the CDR3 reads CAGKRERVPNEQFF. CDR3 DNA: TGTGCCGGAAAGCGGGAGAGGGTTCCCAATGAGCAGTTCTTC.

The chain recombines TRBV10-3 with TRBJ2-2; 11 bases agree with TRBD1. Germline CDR1 reads ENHRY; CDR2 reads SYGVKD. The CDR3 runs 15 residues. The V and J ends lost 3 bases and 6 bases, in that order; junction bases with no gene match: 3. CDR3 residues: CAISDRTGGAGELFF. The CDR3 DNA reads as TGTGCCATCAGTGATCGGACAGGGGGCGCCGGGGAGCTGTTTTTT.

The CDR3 region has the DNA TGCGCCAGCAGCCAAGAGCTAGCGGGAGTGACAGATACGCAGTATTTT. It yields the protein CASSQELAGVTDTQYF. This chain joins TRBV4-1 and TRBJ2-3, with TRBD2 matching over 10 bases. Germline CDR1 MGHRA, CDR2 YSYEKL. The CDR3 spans 16 residues. The V gene end was trimmed by 0 bases and the J gene end by 3 bases; junction bases not matched to a gene: 3.

This clone was seen only once. This rearrangement joins TRBV28 to TRBJ2-2; possibly TRBD1 for D (6 bases). CDR3 length equals 15 residues. Trimming took off 2 bases at V and 6 bases at J, with 13 bases between the two ends. CDR1 and CDR2 from the germline V gene are MDHEN and SYDVKM. CDR3 coding DNA: TGTGCCAGCAGTTTAGGCTCAGGGGATCCCGGGGAGCTGTTTTTT. This codes for CASSLGSGDPGELFF.

The V gene is TRBV5-8, the J gene TRBJ2-7, with D perhaps matching TRBD1 (5 bases). This CDR3 region has 13 residues. Trimming took off 4 bases at V and 3 bases at J, with 11 bases between the two ends. CDR1 and CDR2 (germline): SGHTS, YDEGEE. The CDR3 protein is CASSHGASYEQYF. CDR3 DNA: TGTGCCAGCAGCCATGGGGCGAGCTACGAGCAGTACTTC.

This chain connects TRBV14 to TRBJ2-7; weak D call: TRBD1 (6 bases). This CDR3 contains 15 residues. The germline V and J ends were trimmed by 0 bases and 4 bases, with 13 bases remaining between them. Germline-derived CDR1 and CDR2 are SGHDN and FVKESK. The CDR3 DNA is TGTGCCAGCAGCCAAGAGTCAGGGGTATGGTACGAGCAGTACTTC. It is translated as CASSQESGVWYEQYF.

The rearrangement uses TRBV6-1 and TRBJ1-1; D call uncertain. Deletions cut 7 bases from V and 0 bases from J, with 9 bases between. Looked up from germline, CDR1 is MNHNS and CDR2 is SASEGT. The CDR3 is 13 amino acids. Here the CDR3 reads CASIGPMNTEAFF. The DNA of the CDR3 is TGTGCCAGCATTGGCCCGATGAACACTGAAGCTTTCTTT.

This chain joins TRBV5-1 and TRBJ2-3, with TRBD2 identical over 10 bases. Germline V gene lookup returns CDR1 SGHRS and CDR2 YFSETQ. The J segment lost 5 bases and the V segment lost 3 bases, leaving 3 bases of the junction unmatched. The CDR3 consists of 14 residues. In DNA form, the CDR3 reads TGCGCCAGCAGCTGGTTAGCGGGAGGAGATACGCAGTATTTT. It translates to CASSWLAGGDTQYF.